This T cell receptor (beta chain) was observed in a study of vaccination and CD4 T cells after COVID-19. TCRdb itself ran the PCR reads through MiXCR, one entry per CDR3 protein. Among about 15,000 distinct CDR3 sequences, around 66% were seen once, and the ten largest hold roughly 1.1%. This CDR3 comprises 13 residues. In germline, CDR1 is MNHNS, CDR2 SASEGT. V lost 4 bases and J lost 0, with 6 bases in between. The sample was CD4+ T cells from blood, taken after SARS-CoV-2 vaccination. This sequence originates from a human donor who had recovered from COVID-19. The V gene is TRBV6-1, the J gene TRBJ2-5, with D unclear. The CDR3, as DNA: TGTGCCAGCAGTGGATCGTACCAAGAGACCCAGTACTTC. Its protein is CASSGSYQETQYF.